This T cell receptor beta chain was captured in a study of T cell repertoires in cytomegalovirus infection. Study overall: Through public TCR beta signatures, both CMV infection and matching HLA type were indicated.

The study's findings and limits: There were carriers of CMV plus the relevant HLA, and cumulative public TCR beta family frequency identified them. Ex vivo responses were dominated by HLA-C-restricted CMV-specific TCR beta clonotypes.

Germline values: CDR1 SQVTM, CDR2 ANQGSEA. This CDR3 has 16 residues. Unmatched junction bases numbered 10, after V lost 6 bases and J lost 2 bases. The table lists this clonotype with a few counts. The antigen is undetermined. TCRdb re-called the reads through MiXCR, storing one row per CDR3 protein. The data show approximately 140,000 distinct CDR3 sequences, about 6.1% seen once. This chain connects TRBV29-1 to TRBJ2-6, with 7 nucleotides matching TRBD1. This receptor was taken from a human donor in good health (CMV status not recorded). Some clones in this sample may be carry-over from other donors' samples. The sample comprised PBMCs. The CDR3 bases are TGCAGCGTGTCGGACAGGTCAGGCGCTGGGGCCAACGTCCTGACTTTC. Translation gives CSVSDRSGAGANVLTF.